This T cell receptor (beta chain) was found in a study of T cells in Graves' hyperthyroidism and ophthalmopathy (dated by TCRdb to about 2019). For the study in its entirety: Peripheral blood samples were taken at the time of initial diagnosis, prior to any treatment. In over five Graves' hyperthyroidism patients, the study also compared T-cell repertoires from thyroid tissue with T-cell repertoires from blood. According to the paper, TCR Vbeta CDR3 sequencing was carried out on 135 peripheral blood samples, which came from about 45 ophthalmopathy, approximately 78 hyperthyroidism and 17 progressor patients. The 75 to 100 discovery patients were divided at random into training and test sets in a 7:3 ratio. TCR V-J signatures able to tell the groups apart were searched for in a discovery cohort of more than 90 patients, of whom roughly 42 had Graves' ophthalmopathy and more than 55 had stable Graves' hyperthyroidism. After sampling, hyperthyroidism patients received methimazole starting at 30 mg daily, and ophthalmopathy patients received high-dose intravenous methylprednisolone. Whether ophthalmopathy could be predicted prospectively was tested in an independent validation cohort made up of 18 hyperthyroidism patients plus 17 patients who later progressed to ophthalmopathy. What the study reported, not specific to this receptor: Sample size was not statistically predetermined, and investigators were not blinded to group allocation. A model built on a 13 V-J signature distinguished ophthalmopathy from stable hyperthyroidism, reaching approximately 89% sensitivity and around 81% specificity in cross-validation and 80%/75% in testing. Most expanded thyroid clonotypes (frequency above 0.001) were also detected in blood, a finding suggesting that blood repertoires may reflect thyroid immune responses. In validation, the model predicted progression to ophthalmopathy with approximately 69% sensitivity and 72% to 75% specificity, a median of 6.5 months before onset.

On this clonotype itself: What this receptor recognizes is not known. The sample holds no much larger clone one base away, and base qualities are not on file.

Inclusive of the bounding cysteine and phenylalanine, the CDR3 is 18 residues long. The kept DNA is CDR3 alone, 54 bases in frame from the first base. Germline trimming amounts to 0 bases on V and 5 bases on J, with 14 as the count of junction bases outside the gene matches. As encoded in the germline V gene, CDR1 is SGDLS while CDR2 is YYNGEE. In the ophthalmopathy patients, disease was moderately to severely active, with a Clinical Activity Score of 3 or more, a NOSPECS grade of 4 or more, and a duration of less than 3 months. Any patient with an uncontrolled infection, another autoimmune disease, pregnancy or lactation was excluded. Diagnoses were established on the basis of clinical symptoms, serum thyroxine and TRAb, thyroid ultrasound, and orbital computed tomography. PBMCs were isolated from approximately 10 ml of fresh peripheral blood by Ficoll-Paque density gradient centrifugation. Total RNA was extracted using Trizol reagent, and RNA quality was assessed on an Agilent 2100 Bioanalyzer.

The TCR beta CDR3 regions were amplified from the RNA transcripts. The first round of RT-PCR for the TCR CDR3 was performed with the HTBI primer set and the Qiagen OneStep RT-PCR kit. A second multiplex PCR round built the libraries, followed by size selection and purification. The libraries were sequenced on an Illumina HiSeq2000 using paired-end 100 bp reads. Processing in the source paper ran as follows. SOAPnuke was used to process the raw data, throwing out any read that contained adapters or uncalled bases, had a mean Phred below 15, or lacked an exact constant-primer or identifier match. COPE v1.2.5 was used to merge the high-quality paired reads, and each unique nucleotide sequence was defined as a clonotype. MiTCR v1.1 was used to align the clonotypes against IMGT TRBV, TRBD and TRBJ reference segments. Only V-J combinations with frequency above 0.0001, covering about 99% of repertoires, were analysed. The TCS score was defined as F50 (clonal expansion) divided by E x V (chaos), with BLOSUM62-based TCRdist calculated between CDR3 peptides within each V-J. Welch's t-statistics and random forest reduced some 510 V-J features to 13, which were used in a naive Bayes classifier (R e1071). The raw public reads went through TCRdb reprocessing: fastp at Q25, MiXCR clone calling, in-frame beta chains kept. Every distinct CDR3 protein forms one entry, paired with its most common genes and DNA. TCRdb, rather than the study authors, made the V and J calls. The sample contains roughly 530,000 distinct CDR3 sequences, roughly 17% of them found a single time. The ten largest clonotypes hold 17% of the sample.

The sequence was obtained from a woman aged 18-29 years with Graves' ophthalmopathy. This receptor chain uses TRBV9 and TRBJ1-2; 9 central bases correspond to TRBD1. Sequenced material: blood. The DNA sequence is TGTGCCAGCAGCGTAGAGCCCAGGGACAGGGCTCGGAGTTATGGCTACACCTTC. Translated, this gives CASSVEPRDRARSYGYTF.